The rows below give T cell receptor beta chains drawn from one sample of a study of CD8+ T cells in alopecia areata. TCRdb's copy holds only in-frame clones and misses some; the assay was immunoSEQ multiplex PCR. The profile shows about 150,000 clones, 45% to 55% of them singletons. The sample in question was CD8+ T cells sorted from blood, obtained at week 0. The origin of the receptors is a human donor with alopecia areata. The CDR3 runs from the conserved cysteine through the conserved F or W. The D gene is left open where the match is weak. Not every row has a clone size; where given, it reads once, few, many or a size class.

D gene,V gene,J gene,clone size,CDR3 protein,CDR3 DNA
TRBD1,TRBV9,TRBJ2-4,.,CASSLSGTGGENIQYF,TGTGCCAGCAGCTTATCCGGGACAGGGGGCGAAAACATTCAGTACTTC
TRBD2,TRBV30,TRBJ2-1,.,CAVRGGLFNEQFF,TGTGCTGTCCGGGGGGGCCTCTTCAATGAGCAGTTCTTC
.,TRBV27,TRBJ2-2,few,CASSLRRDANTGELFF,TGTGCCAGCAGTTTAAGGCGGGACGCGAACACCGGGGAGCTGTTTTTT
.,TRBV19,TRBJ1-1,.,CASSKVGGAFF,TGTGCCAGTAGTAAGGTCGGCGGAGCTTTCTTT
TRBD2,TRBV7-2,TRBJ2-1,few,CASTSSGGSYNEQFF,TGTGCCAGCACCTCCAGCGGGGGCTCTTACAATGAGCAGTTCTTC
.,TRBV9,TRBJ2-7,.,CASSVGQGPAEQYF,TGTGCCAGCAGCGTAGGCCAGGGGCCTGCCGAGCAGTACTTC
.,TRBV6-6,TRBJ2-7,.,CASSYSIHYEQYF,TGTGCCAGCAGTTACTCGATCCACTACGAGCAGTACTTC
TRBD2,TRBV15,TRBJ2-3,.,CATSNGGEGTDTQYF,TGTGCCACCAGCAACGGGGGGGAGGGCACAGATACGCAGTATTTT
TRBD1,TRBV9,TRBJ1-2,.,CASSGQGARYGYTF,TGTGCCAGCAGCGGACAGGGGGCTCGGTATGGCTACACCTTC
.,TRBV2,TRBJ2-3,once,CASSAWDSTDTQYF,TGTGCCAGCAGTGCATGGGACAGCACAGATACGCAGTATTTT
.,TRBV27,TRBJ2-1,.,CASSLPDNEQFF,TGTGCCAGCAGTTTGCCTGACAATGAGCAGTTCTTC
.,TRBV11-2,TRBJ2-1,.,CASSPRSDEQFF,TGTGCCAGCAGCCCCCGGTCTGATGAGCAGTTCTTC
.,TRBV4-3,TRBJ1-2,.,CASSQDRAGLDGYTF,TGCGCCAGCAGCCAAGATCGGGCAGGGTTAGATGGCTACACCTTC
TRBD1,TRBV15,TRBJ1-1,.,CATSPGGTEAFF,TGTGCCACCAGCCCAGGGGGAACTGAAGCTTTCTTT
.,TRBV10-2,TRBJ1-2,.,CASKASDYGYTF,TGCGCCAGCAAGGCGTCGGACTATGGCTACACCTTC
TRBD1,TRBV2,TRBJ2-2,few,CASRPRDRGNTGELFF,TGTGCCAGCCGGCCCCGGGACAGGGGTAACACCGGGGAGCTGTTTTTT
TRBD1,TRBV30,TRBJ2-7,.,CAWSVGQGAYEQYF,TGTGCCTGGAGTGTGGGACAGGGGGCCTACGAGCAGTACTTC
TRBD2,TRBV4-1,TRBJ2-5,.,CASSQAPGLAGGRYSYETQYF,TGCGCCAGCAGCCAAGCTCCTGGACTAGCGGGGGGGCGGTATTCCTATGAGACCCAGTACTTC
.,TRBV15,TRBJ1-3,.,CATSTDLSGNTIYF,TGTGCCACGTCGACAGACCTCTCTGGAAACACCATATATTTT
TRBD1,TRBV2,TRBJ1-6,.,CASSEARTGVTSPLHF,TGTGCCAGCAGTGAAGCGCGGACAGGGGTTACATCACCCCTCCACTTT
TRBD2,TRBV10-1,TRBJ2-1,few,CASSESGLAGNEQFF,TGCGCCAGCAGTGAGTCGGGACTAGCCGGCAATGAGCAGTTCTTC
.,TRBV5-6,TRBJ1-1,few,CASSLMTVNTEAFF,TGTGCCAGCAGCTTGATGACAGTTAACACTGAAGCTTTCTTT
.,TRBV4-1,TRBJ1-4,few,CASSQVQGPNEKLFF,TGCGCCAGCAGCCAAGTCCAGGGTCCCAATGAAAAACTGTTTTTT
.,TRBV4-3,TRBJ1-5,.,CASSQTTRQPQHF,TGCGCCAGCAGCCAAACTACGCGACAGCCCCAGCATTTT
.,TRBV6-5,TRBJ1-2,.,CASSYGTGGYTF,TGTGCCAGCAGTTACGGAACAGGCGGCTACACCTTC
.,TRBV7-3,TRBJ1-1,.,CASSLEQGEGTEAFF,TGTGCCAGCAGCCTGGAACAGGGTGAGGGCACTGAAGCTTTCTTT
.,TRBV4-2,TRBJ1-5,.,CASSGFNQPQHF,TGTGCCAGCAGTGGGTTCAATCAGCCCCAGCATTTT
.,TRBV29-1,TRBJ1-5,few,CSVEGTNQPQHF,TGCAGCGTTGAAGGGACGAATCAGCCCCAGCATTTT
TRBD1,TRBV27,TRBJ2-2,.,CASSLSRTGPTGELFF,TGTGCCAGCAGCCTGTCGCGGACAGGGCCAACCGGGGAGCTGTTTTTT
TRBD1,TRBV9,TRBJ1-1,few,CASSAGGQVNTEAFF,TGTGCCAGCAGCGCCGGAGGACAGGTGAACACTGAAGCTTTCTTT
.,TRBV30,TRBJ2-2,.,CAWSGTATGELFF,TGTGCCTGGAGTGGGACAGCCACCGGGGAGCTGTTTTTT
.,TRBV5-1,TRBJ2-3,few,CASSSADSSFTDTQYF,TGCGCCAGCAGCTCGGCGGACAGCTCATTCACAGATACGCAGTATTTT
.,TRBV5-1,TRBJ2-5,.,CASSLRLGETQYF,TGCGCCAGCAGCCTCAGGCTTGGAGAGACCCAGTACTTC
TRBD1,TRBV6-5,TRBJ1-1,.,CASRQTQQGVTEAFF,TGTGCCAGCAGGCAAACCCAGCAGGGGGTCACTGAAGCTTTCTTT
.,TRBV21-1,TRBJ2-7,.,CASSPRGEQYF,TGTGCCAGCAGCCCGAGAGGCGAGCAGTACTTC
.,TRBV16,TRBJ1-5,few,CASSQSLALAQPQHF,TGTGCCAGCAGCCAATCGTTGGCGTTGGCTCAGCCCCAGCATTTT
.,TRBV29-1,TRBJ1-2,.,CSVEVGENYGYTF,TGCAGCGTTGAAGTTGGCGAAAACTATGGCTACACCTTC
TRBD1,TRBV29-1,TRBJ1-2,.,CSVGSGTGDIYGYTF,TGCAGCGTTGGGTCCGGGACAGGGGATATCTATGGCTACACCTTC
.,TRBV27,TRBJ2-5,.,CASSSQAFTRETQYF,TGTGCCAGCAGCTCACAGGCCTTTACGAGGGAGACCCAGTACTTC
TRBD1,TRBV4-1,TRBJ1-2,.,CASSHSGTGGPGGYTF,TGCGCCAGCAGCCATTCCGGGACAGGGGGCCCCGGGGGCTACACCTTC
TRBD2,TRBV7-9,TRBJ2-3,.,CASSSDTSGSTDTQYF,TGTGCCAGCAGCTCCGACACTAGCGGGAGCACAGATACGCAGTATTTT
TRBD1,TRBV30,TRBJ2-7,.,CAWSRGQGSDEQYF,TGTGCCTGGAGTCGGGGACAGGGTTCTGACGAGCAGTACTTC
.,TRBV9,TRBJ2-1,.,CASSVPRANEQFF,TGTGCCAGCAGCGTACCGCGGGCAAATGAGCAGTTCTTC
.,TRBV30,TRBJ2-2,once,CAWSRGVNTGELFF,TGTGCCTGGTCGAGGGGGGTCAACACCGGGGAGCTGTTTTTT
.,TRBV30,TRBJ2-1,few,CAWSPRGGNEQFF,TGTGCCTGGAGTCCAAGAGGGGGGAATGAGCAGTTCTTC
.,TRBV4-3,TRBJ2-5,few,CASSQDLSSQETQYF,TGCGCCAGCAGCCAAGACTTATCCAGCCAAGAGACCCAGTACTTC
.,TRBV2,TRBJ2-6,.,CASSEVSAAGANVLTF,TGTGCCAGCAGTGAAGTGAGCGCGGCTGGGGCCAACGTCCTGACTTTC
TRBD2,TRBV13,TRBJ2-3,.,CASSPTHPLAGDNTQYF,TGTGCCAGCAGCCCAACCCACCCACTAGCGGGGGACAATACGCAGTATTTT
.,TRBV29-1,TRBJ1-2,few,CSVVPGSNYGYTF,TGCAGCGTTGTTCCAGGGTCTAACTATGGCTACACCTTC
.,TRBV7-2,TRBJ2-1,.,CASSLAGGLHEQFF,TGTGCCAGCAGCTTAGCCGGGGGCCTACATGAGCAGTTCTTC
TRBD1,TRBV4-3,TRBJ2-3,.,CASSQESTGDRSTDTQYF,TGCGCCAGCAGCCAAGAATCTACAGGGGATAGAAGCACAGATACGCAGTATTTT
.,TRBV9,TRBJ1-2,.,CASSSGKYGYTF,TGTGCCAGCAGCTCCGGGAAGTATGGCTACACCTTC
.,TRBV11-2,TRBJ2-5,.,CASSYKVGLGQETQYF,TGTGCCAGCAGCTATAAAGTGGGACTGGGACAAGAGACCCAGTACTTC
.,TRBV2,TRBJ1-5,.,CASSETGLNQPQHF,TGTGCCAGCAGTGAGACAGGTTTGAACCAGCCCCAGCATTTT
.,TRBV29-1,TRBJ2-7,few,CSANTGSGYEQYF,TGCAGCGCTAACACAGGGAGTGGCTACGAGCAGTACTTC
.,TRBV4-3,TRBJ2-3,.,CASSQGGNTDTQYF,TGCGCCAGCAGCCAAGGGGGAAACACAGATACGCAGTATTTT
.,TRBV5-1,TRBJ2-3,few,CASSTVTGGTDTQYF,TGCGCCAGCAGTACCGTAACGGGGGGCACAGATACGCAGTATTTT
.,TRBV14,TRBJ1-4,few,CASSQETTENEKLFF,TGTGCCAGCAGCCAAGAGACGACAGAGAATGAAAAACTGTTTTTT
TRBD1,TRBV11-2,TRBJ1-5,.,CASSRTGGVGQPQHF,TGTGCCAGCAGCCGCACAGGGGGAGTGGGTCAGCCCCAGCATTTT
.,TRBV7-6,TRBJ2-2,.,CASSPTPMNTGELFF,TGTGCCAGCAGCCCAACACCGATGAACACCGGGGAGCTGTTTTTT